The T cell receptor beta chain under discussion was sequenced for a study of T cells after somatic rescue of genetic block (dated by TCRdb to the early 2020s). For the study in its entirety: The study assessed how robust, over the long term, a T-cell system was when the system had developed through somatic rescue of a genetic block in T-cell development.

The CDR3 numbers 16 residues from cysteine through phenylalanine. The sequence is cut down to CDR3 DNA, 48 bases in frame from base 1. Trimming at the junction amounts to 0 bases on V and 7 bases on J, and the germline ends lie 16 bases apart. As encoded in the germline V gene (reference sequence), CDR1 is SGHKS while CDR2 is YYEKEE. Notes on this clone: Its antigen is currently not known. Base qualities are not recorded, but no much larger clone differs from it by a single base.

The library was built by means of the immunoSEQ multiplex PCR assay. In TCRdb, the immuneACCESS table is reduced to in-frame sequences with V and J assigned. These tables do not hold every clone; where another copy was compared, an unresolved V gene accounts for under half, and the others remain unexplained. For this sample there are tens of thousands of clones; roughly 93% appear just once. The ten most abundant clones make up less than 3.5% of the sample. Material for sequencing was peripheral blood mononuclear cells (PBMCs). This receptor was identified in a man aged 25 to 40. This receptor chain uses TRBV5-5 and TRBJ2-2; TRBD1 is perhaps the D gene, given 6 matching bases. The CDR3 is CASSLEAGVGNGELFF. The base sequence is TGTGCCAGCAGCTTGGAGGCAGGGGTAGGAAACGGGGAGCTGTTTTTT.